This T cell receptor beta chain was identified in a study of blood T cell repertoires in COVID-19. Trimming at V came to 4 bases and at J to 2 bases, leaving 2 bases not matched to a gene. Per germline, CDR1 SGHRS and CDR2 YFSETQ. CDR3 length equals 15 residues. Some clones are missing from TCRdb's copy, which holds only in-frame ones; the method was immunoSEQ multiplex PCR. The sample shows about 120,000 clones, more than 85% of them seen only once. The chain joins TRBV5-1 to TRBJ1-6, with TRBD1 matching 8 bases. The sequence came from a human donor with acute or convalescent COVID-19. The donor label of this sample is uncertain. The sequenced sample was peripheral blood. CDR3: CASSVDRAYNSPLHF. The CDR3 bases are TGCGCCAGCAGCGTGGACAGGGCCTATAATTCACCCCTCCACTTT.